The sequence of this TCR beta chain was determined in a study of graft-versus-host responses after intestinal transplantation. Remarks on this clone: Its target is unknown.

Study-wide results and limits: Some GvH clones appeared in ileal mucosa or blood before recipient bone marrow.

Looked up from germline, CDR1 is SGHVT and CDR2 is SQSDAQ. CDR3 size: 17 residues. Profiling relied on immunoSEQ multiplex PCR, and the TCRdb table lists in-frame clones only, not all of them. The data hold about 38,000 clones, with roughly 80% observed a single time. This clonotype was obtained from a human patient who received an intestinal transplant, so some T cells may come from the graft donor. This specimen was PBMCs, taken 1,000 to 1,200 days after transplant. The rearrangement links TRBV7-4 to TRBJ2-5, with 7 nucleotides matching TRBD1. Near its end, the DNA agrees better with TRBJ2-7, so the J call may be wrong. The CDR3 is CASSLVSGQILSYEQYF. The CDR3, as DNA: TGTGCCAGCAGCTTAGTTTCGGGACAGATCCTCTCCTACGAGCAGTACTTC.